This is a list of T cell receptor beta chains from one sample in a study of cytomegalovirus exposure and HLA in healthy donors. The repertoire was sequenced with immunoSEQ multiplex PCR; TCRdb's copy has only in-frame clones and lacks some. The sample has some 100,000 clones, 65% to 80% seen once. The sequenced sample was PBMCs. The source of these receptors is a woman in her fifties or sixties in good health and CMV-seropositive. Each CDR3 is given with its conserved first and last residue. Fields, in order: J gene, clone size, D gene, V gene, CDR3 protein, CDR3 DNA. The D gene is left open where the match is weak. Not every row has a clone size; where given, it reads once, few, many or a size class.

J gene: TRBJ2-5; clone size: NA; D gene: TRBD2; V gene: TRBV9; CDR3 protein: CASSVAGAGGPQETQYF; CDR3 DNA: TGTGCCAGCAGCGTAGCGGGAGCGGGGGGGCCGCAAGAGACCCAGTACTTC
J gene: TRBJ2-1; clone size: NA; D gene: TRBD1; V gene: TRBV2; CDR3 protein: CASSEYRGAYNEQFF; CDR3 DNA: TGTGCCAGCAGTGAGTACAGGGGGGCCTACAATGAGCAGTTCTTC
J gene: TRBJ2-1; clone size: few; D gene: TRBD2; V gene: TRBV2; CDR3 protein: CASRVRLAGGTHNEQFF; CDR3 DNA: TGTGCCAGCAGGGTTAGACTAGCGGGAGGGACCCACAATGAGCAGTTCTTC
J gene: TRBJ2-2; clone size: NA; D gene: NA; V gene: TRBV5-4; CDR3 protein: CASSLEHLNTGELFF; CDR3 DNA: TGTGCCAGCAGCTTGGAGCACCTGAACACCGGGGAGCTGTTTTTT
J gene: TRBJ1-5; clone size: NA; D gene: TRBD1; V gene: TRBV5-3; CDR3 protein: CARSFRDRGIPCSNQPQHF; CDR3 DNA: TGTGCCAGAAGCTTCCGGGACAGGGGCATCCCTTGTAGCAATCAGCCCCAGCATTTT
J gene: TRBJ2-1; clone size: NA; D gene: NA; V gene: TRBV7-9; CDR3 protein: CASSLGQVDNEQFF; CDR3 DNA: TGTGCCAGCAGCTTAGGACAGGTTGACAATGAGCAGTTCTTC
J gene: TRBJ1-1; clone size: NA; D gene: NA; V gene: TRBV6-5; CDR3 protein: CASSYSTGRTEAFF; CDR3 DNA: TGTGCCAGCAGTTACTCGACCGGGAGAACTGAAGCTTTCTTT
J gene: TRBJ2-1; clone size: NA; D gene: NA; V gene: TRBV30; CDR3 protein: CAWRLEQRQNEQFF; CDR3 DNA: TGTGCCTGGAGATTGGAGCAGCGTCAAAATGAGCAGTTCTTC
J gene: TRBJ1-1; clone size: few; D gene: TRBD1; V gene: TRBV6-6; CDR3 protein: CASATGRNEAFF; CDR3 DNA: TGTGCCAGCGCGACAGGGAGAAACGAAGCTTTCTTT
J gene: TRBJ1-4; clone size: once; D gene: NA; V gene: TRBV21-1; CDR3 protein: CASSKDVVVNRGEKLFF; CDR3 DNA: TGTGCCAGCAGCAAAGATGTGGTGGTCAACAGGGGTGAAAAACTGTTTTTT
J gene: TRBJ2-1; clone size: NA; D gene: NA; V gene: TRBV5-8; CDR3 protein: CASSEDEQFF; CDR3 DNA: TGTGCCAGCAGCGAGGATGAGCAGTTCTTC
J gene: TRBJ2-1; clone size: NA; D gene: NA; V gene: TRBV5-6; CDR3 protein: CASSLYRGEQFF; CDR3 DNA: TGTGCCAGCAGCTTGTATCGGGGTGAGCAGTTCTTC
J gene: TRBJ2-1; clone size: NA; D gene: NA; V gene: TRBV2; CDR3 protein: CASRVPRGNEQFF; CDR3 DNA: TGTGCCAGCAGAGTACCCCGGGGAAATGAGCAGTTCTTC
J gene: TRBJ2-2; clone size: NA; D gene: TRBD2; V gene: TRBV30; CDR3 protein: CAFGGGGELFF; CDR3 DNA: TGTGCCTTTGGGGGGGGCGGGGAGCTGTTTTTT
J gene: TRBJ2-1; clone size: NA; D gene: TRBD2; V gene: TRBV7-3; CDR3 protein: CASSLKVAGNNEQFF; CDR3 DNA: TGTGCCAGCAGCTTAAAGGTAGCGGGTAACAATGAGCAGTTCTTC
J gene: TRBJ2-7; clone size: NA; D gene: TRBD1; V gene: TRBV11-2; CDR3 protein: CASSLKQGVSYEQYF; CDR3 DNA: TGTGCCAGCAGCTTGAAACAGGGGGTTTCCTACGAGCAGTACTTC
J gene: TRBJ1-1; clone size: once; D gene: TRBD1; V gene: TRBV10-1; CDR3 protein: CASSAGTGVWAEAFF; CDR3 DNA: TGCGCCAGCAGTGCCGGGACAGGGGTATGGGCTGAAGCTTTCTTT
J gene: TRBJ2-7; clone size: NA; D gene: NA; V gene: TRBV4-1; CDR3 protein: CASSQDRSYEQYF; CDR3 DNA: TGCGCCAGCAGCCAAGACCGGTCCTACGAGCAGTACTTC
J gene: TRBJ1-5; clone size: NA; D gene: NA; V gene: TRBV7-8; CDR3 protein: CASSLDRGSNQPQHF; CDR3 DNA: TGTGCCAGCAGCTTAGATAGGGGTAGCAATCAGCCCCAGCATTTT
J gene: TRBJ2-1; clone size: NA; D gene: TRBD2; V gene: TRBV4-2; CDR3 protein: CASSQETSGGYNEQFF; CDR3 DNA: TGTGCCAGCAGCCAAGAGACCAGCGGGGGGTACAATGAGCAGTTCTTC
J gene: TRBJ1-2; clone size: once; D gene: NA; V gene: TRBV19; CDR3 protein: CASREQPRGYTF; CDR3 DNA: TGTGCCAGTAGAGAGCAACCGCGTGGCTACACCTTC
J gene: TRBJ2-7; clone size: few; D gene: TRBD1; V gene: TRBV14; CDR3 protein: CASSQYRRGPEQYF; CDR3 DNA: TGTGCCAGCAGCCAATATCGAAGGGGGCCCGAGCAGTACTTC
J gene: TRBJ2-3; clone size: NA; D gene: TRBD2; V gene: TRBV27; CDR3 protein: CASYGLDRDTQYF; CDR3 DNA: TGTGCCAGTTATGGACTAGATCGAGATACGCAGTATTTT
J gene: TRBJ1-2; clone size: NA; D gene: NA; V gene: TRBV6-6; CDR3 protein: CASSVREDGYTF; CDR3 DNA: TGTGCCAGCAGTGTACGAGAGGATGGCTACACCTTC
J gene: TRBJ2-7; clone size: NA; D gene: NA; V gene: TRBV5-5; CDR3 protein: CASSPPYPTVTYEQYF; CDR3 DNA: TGTGCCAGCAGCCCCCCCTACCCCACGGTTACCTACGAGCAGTACTTC
J gene: TRBJ2-5; clone size: NA; D gene: NA; V gene: TRBV5-1; CDR3 protein: CASSFGAGETQYF; CDR3 DNA: TGCGCCAGCAGCTTTGGGGCTGGGGAGACCCAGTACTTC
J gene: TRBJ2-7; clone size: NA; D gene: TRBD2; V gene: TRBV6-1; CDR3 protein: CAVLAGVEQYF; CDR3 DNA: TGTGCCGTCCTAGCGGGAGTCGAGCAGTACTTC
J gene: TRBJ2-7; clone size: NA; D gene: NA; V gene: TRBV6-5; CDR3 protein: CASSYSDSYEQYF; CDR3 DNA: TGTGCCAGCAGTTACTCGGACAGCTACGAGCAGTACTTC
J gene: TRBJ2-3; clone size: few; D gene: NA; V gene: TRBV27; CDR3 protein: CASSLGRRSGYTDTQYF; CDR3 DNA: TGTGCCAGCAGTTTGGGGAGGAGGAGCGGTTACACAGATACGCAGTATTTT
J gene: TRBJ1-1; clone size: NA; D gene: TRBD1; V gene: TRBV5-1; CDR3 protein: CASSLAGTGHTEAFF; CDR3 DNA: TGCGCCAGCAGCTTGGCCGGGACAGGGCACACTGAAGCTTTCTTT
J gene: TRBJ2-1; clone size: NA; D gene: TRBD1; V gene: TRBV2; CDR3 protein: CASKWDRDNEQFF; CDR3 DNA: TGTGCCAGCAAGTGGGACAGGGACAATGAGCAGTTCTTC
J gene: TRBJ2-7; clone size: NA; D gene: NA; V gene: TRBV11-3; CDR3 protein: CATTGNLPYEQYF; CDR3 DNA: TGTGCCACCACCGGTAACCTACCCTACGAGCAGTACTTC